This T cell receptor beta chain was captured in a study of T cell changes during pregnancy in multiple sclerosis. This table comes from immunoSEQ multiplex PCR, and its TCRdb copy is limited to in-frame clones, with some not included. The table lists over 50,000 clones, around 90% of them singletons. J gave up 3 bases and V 5 bases, and 4 bases lay outside the gene matches. The germline V gene encodes CDR1 MRHNA and CDR2 SNTAGT. This CDR3 region has 15 residues. Judged by abundance, this clone is medium-sized (0.01 to 0.1%). Sequencing was performed on peripheral blood, taken in the first trimester of pregnancy. The source of this sequence is a female donor with multiple sclerosis, enrolled in a pregnancy study. V gene TRBV6-4 combines with J gene TRBJ2-1; TRBD2 matches at 10 bases. CDR3 nucleotide sequence: TGTGCCAGCAGTTCCGGGACTAGCGACTACAATGAGCAGTTCTTC. Amino acids: CASSSGTSDYNEQFF.